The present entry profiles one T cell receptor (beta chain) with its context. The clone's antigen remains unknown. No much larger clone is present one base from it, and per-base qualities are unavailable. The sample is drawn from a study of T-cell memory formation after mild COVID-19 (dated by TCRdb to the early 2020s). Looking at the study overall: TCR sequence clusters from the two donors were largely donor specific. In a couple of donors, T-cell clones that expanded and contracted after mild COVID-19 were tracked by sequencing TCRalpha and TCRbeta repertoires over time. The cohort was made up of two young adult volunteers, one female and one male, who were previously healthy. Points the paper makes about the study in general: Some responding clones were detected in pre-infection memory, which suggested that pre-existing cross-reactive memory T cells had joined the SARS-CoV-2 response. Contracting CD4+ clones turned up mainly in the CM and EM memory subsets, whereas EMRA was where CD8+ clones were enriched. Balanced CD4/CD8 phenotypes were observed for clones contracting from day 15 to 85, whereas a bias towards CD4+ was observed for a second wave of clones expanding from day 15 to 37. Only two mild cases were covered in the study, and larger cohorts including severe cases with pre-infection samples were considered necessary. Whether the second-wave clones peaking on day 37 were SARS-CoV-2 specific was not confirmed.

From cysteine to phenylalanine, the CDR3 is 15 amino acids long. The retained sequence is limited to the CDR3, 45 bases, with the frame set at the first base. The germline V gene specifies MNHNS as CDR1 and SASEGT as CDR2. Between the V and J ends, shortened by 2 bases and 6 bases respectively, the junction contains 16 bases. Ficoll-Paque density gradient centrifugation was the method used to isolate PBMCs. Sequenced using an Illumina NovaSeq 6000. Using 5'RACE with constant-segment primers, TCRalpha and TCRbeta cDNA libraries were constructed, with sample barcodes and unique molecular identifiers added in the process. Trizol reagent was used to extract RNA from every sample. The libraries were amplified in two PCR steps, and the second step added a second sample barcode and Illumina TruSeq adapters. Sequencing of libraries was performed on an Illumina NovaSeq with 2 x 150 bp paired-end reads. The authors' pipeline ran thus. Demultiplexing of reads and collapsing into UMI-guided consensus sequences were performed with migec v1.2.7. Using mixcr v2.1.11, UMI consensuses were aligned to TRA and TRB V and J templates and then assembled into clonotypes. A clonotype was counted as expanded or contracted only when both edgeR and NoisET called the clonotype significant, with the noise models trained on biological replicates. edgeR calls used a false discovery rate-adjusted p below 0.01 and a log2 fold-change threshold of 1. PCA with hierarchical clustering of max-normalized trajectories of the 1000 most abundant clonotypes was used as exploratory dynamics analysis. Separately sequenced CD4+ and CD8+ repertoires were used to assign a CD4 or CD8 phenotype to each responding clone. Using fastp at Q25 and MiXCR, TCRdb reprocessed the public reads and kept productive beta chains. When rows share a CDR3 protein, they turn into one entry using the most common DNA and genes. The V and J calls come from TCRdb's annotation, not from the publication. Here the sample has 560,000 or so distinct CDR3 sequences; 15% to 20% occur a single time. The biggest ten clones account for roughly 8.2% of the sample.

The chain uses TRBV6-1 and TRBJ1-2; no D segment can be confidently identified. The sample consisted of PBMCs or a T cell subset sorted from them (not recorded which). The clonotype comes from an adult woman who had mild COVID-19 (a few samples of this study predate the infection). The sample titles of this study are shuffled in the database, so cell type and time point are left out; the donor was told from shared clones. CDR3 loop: CASSERQDAPDGYTF. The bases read TGTGCCAGCAGTGAACGGCAGGACGCCCCCGATGGCTACACCTTC.